This is a list of T cell receptor beta chains from one sample in a study of blood T cell repertoires in COVID-19. The method was immunoSEQ multiplex PCR; TCRdb's version includes in-frame clones alone and lacks a portion of them. The table includes some 200,000 clones, 90% to 95% detected once. The sample taken for sequencing was peripheral blood. All receptors derive from a man aged 25 to 45 with COVID-19, enrolled during active disease. Each CDR3 is given with its conserved first and last residue. Fields, in order: CDR3 length, J gene, D gene, V gene, clone size, CDR3 DNA, CDR3 protein. A D gene is named only where the DNA matches it firmly. Size is omitted from some rows. Given values are once, few, many or a class for expanded clones.

length: 15; J: TRBJ1-5; D: TRBD1; V: TRBV10-2; size: NA; DNA: TGCGCCAGCAGTGAAAGGGGGACAGGGGGTCAGCCCCAGCATTTT; CDR3: CASSERGTGGQPQHF
length: 12; J: TRBJ2-7; D: NA; V: TRBV11-3; size: NA; DNA: TGTGCCAGCACCGACGGGATTTACGAGCAGTACTTC; CDR3: CASTDGIYEQYF
length: 15; J: TRBJ2-3; D: NA; V: TRBV9; size: NA; DNA: TGTGCCAGCAGCGTAGCGGGACTCAGCACAGATACGCAGTATTTT; CDR3: CASSVAGLSTDTQYF
length: 17; J: TRBJ1-2; D: TRBD1; V: TRBV7-3; size: NA; DNA: TGTGCCAGCAGCTTGGGGACTGACGGACAGGGTAACTATGGCTACACCTTC; CDR3: CASSLGTDGQGNYGYTF
length: 11; J: TRBJ1-1; D: NA; V: TRBV29-1; size: once; DNA: TGCAGCGTTGAGAGGGCCGCTGAAGCTTTCTTT; CDR3: CSVERAAEAFF
length: 13; J: TRBJ1-3; D: TRBD1; V: TRBV5-1; size: NA; DNA: TGCGCCAGCAGCGAGGGACAGGGAAACACCATATATTTT; CDR3: CASSEGQGNTIYF
length: 13; J: TRBJ1-1; D: NA; V: TRBV27; size: NA; DNA: TGTGCCAGCAGTGCTGACAGAGGCGGCGAAGCTTTCTTT; CDR3: CASSADRGGEAFF
length: 14; J: TRBJ1-5; D: TRBD1; V: TRBV5-1; size: NA; DNA: TGCGCCAGCAGCTTAGGCCAGGGGGATCAGCCCCAGCATTTT; CDR3: CASSLGQGDQPQHF
length: 13; J: TRBJ2-5; D: TRBD2; V: TRBV6-5; size: once; DNA: TGTGCCAGCAGAGCGGGGGGGCAAGAGACCCAGTACTTC; CDR3: CASRAGGQETQYF
length: 13; J: TRBJ1-1; D: NA; V: TRBV4-1; size: NA; DNA: TGCGCCAGCGGGTCAAGGAGAGAGCACGAAGCTTTCTTT; CDR3: CASGSRREHEAFF
length: 17; J: TRBJ2-1; D: NA; V: TRBV18; size: NA; DNA: TGTGCCAGCTCACCATGGCAGTTACGAAGCTCCTACAATGAGCAGTTCTTC; CDR3: CASSPWQLRSSYNEQFF
length: 16; J: TRBJ2-5; D: NA; V: TRBV14; size: NA; DNA: TGTGCCAGCAGCCAAGGGCCTTCGCGGGGCCAAGAGACCCAGTACTTC; CDR3: CASSQGPSRGQETQYF
length: 13; J: TRBJ1-1; D: NA; V: TRBV10-2; size: NA; DNA: TGCGCCAGCAGTGGTGGGGGGGGCCCTGAAGCTTTCTTT; CDR3: CASSGGGGPEAFF
length: 18; J: TRBJ2-5; D: TRBD2; V: TRBV4-1; size: NA; DNA: TGCGCCAGCAGCCACGGCCCACTAGCGGGGGTTGGAGAAGAGACCCAGTACTTC; CDR3: CASSHGPLAGVGEETQYF
length: 16; J: TRBJ1-2; D: NA; V: TRBV4-2; size: NA; DNA: TGTGCCAGCAGCCAAGATCTTACAGGGACTAACTATGGCTACACCTTC; CDR3: CASSQDLTGTNYGYTF
length: 15; J: TRBJ2-7; D: TRBD2; V: TRBV18; size: NA; DNA: TGTGCCAGCTCACCTATTGGGACTAGCGGGTACGAGCAGTACTTC; CDR3: CASSPIGTSGYEQYF
length: 13; J: TRBJ1-4; D: NA; V: TRBV7-9; size: once; DNA: TGTGCCAGCAGCGCTAACTTCGGGGAAAAACTGTTTTTT; CDR3: CASSANFGEKLFF
length: 15; J: TRBJ1-5; D: TRBD1; V: TRBV6-5; size: NA; DNA: TGTGCCAGCAGGAGAACAGGGGTGAGTGGTCAGCCCCAGCATTTT; CDR3: CASRRTGVSGQPQHF
length: 16; J: TRBJ1-2; D: TRBD1; V: TRBV18; size: NA; DNA: TGTGCCAGCTCATCGCCCCCTTCAGGGGGGAACTATGGCTACACCTTC; CDR3: CASSSPPSGGNYGYTF
length: 14; J: TRBJ1-2; D: TRBD1; V: TRBV28; size: NA; DNA: TGTGCCAGCAGACAGGGGTCGGGTGGTTATGGCTACACCTTC; CDR3: CASRQGSGGYGYTF
length: 19; J: TRBJ2-2; D: TRBD1; V: TRBV15; size: NA; DNA: TGTGCCACCAGCAGATTCGGGACAGGGGGCCCCCTCGGGACCGGGGAGCTGTTTTTT; CDR3: CATSRFGTGGPLGTGELFF
length: 17; J: TRBJ2-1; D: NA; V: TRBV15; size: NA; DNA: TGTGCCACCAGCAGGATACATTCTCGCTCGTCCTACAATGAGCAGTTCTTC; CDR3: CATSRIHSRSSYNEQFF
length: 17; J: TRBJ2-2; D: NA; V: TRBV5-1; size: NA; DNA: TGCGCCAGCAGAACCAACAGGGGACTAGGGAACACCGGGGAGCTGTTTTTT; CDR3: CASRTNRGLGNTGELFF
length: 14; J: TRBJ2-3; D: TRBD2; V: TRBV10-2; size: NA; DNA: TGCGCCAGTAAACTAGGGACTAGTTCAGATACGCAGTATTTT; CDR3: CASKLGTSSDTQYF
length: 15; J: TRBJ2-1; D: TRBD1; V: TRBV7-7; size: NA; DNA: TGTGCCAGCAGCTACGGGACAGGGGGTATGAATGAGCAGTTCTTC; CDR3: CASSYGTGGMNEQFF
length: 15; J: TRBJ2-1; D: NA; V: TRBV10-3; size: NA; DNA: TGTGCCATCAACGTGGGTGAGGGATCCTACAATGAGCAGTTCTTC; CDR3: CAINVGEGSYNEQFF